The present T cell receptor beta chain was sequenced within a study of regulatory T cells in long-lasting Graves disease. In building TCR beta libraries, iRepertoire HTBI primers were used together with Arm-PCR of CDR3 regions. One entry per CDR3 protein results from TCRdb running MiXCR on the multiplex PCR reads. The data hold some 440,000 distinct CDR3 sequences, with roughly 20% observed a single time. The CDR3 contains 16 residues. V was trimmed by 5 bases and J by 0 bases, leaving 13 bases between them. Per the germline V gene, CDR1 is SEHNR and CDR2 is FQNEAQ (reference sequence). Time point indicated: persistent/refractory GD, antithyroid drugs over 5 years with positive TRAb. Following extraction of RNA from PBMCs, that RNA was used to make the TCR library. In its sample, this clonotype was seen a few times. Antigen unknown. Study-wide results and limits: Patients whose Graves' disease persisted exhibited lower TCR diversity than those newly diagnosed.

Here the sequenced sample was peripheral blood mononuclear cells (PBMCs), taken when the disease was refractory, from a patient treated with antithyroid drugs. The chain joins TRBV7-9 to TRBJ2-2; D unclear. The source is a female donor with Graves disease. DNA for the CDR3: TGTGCCAGCAGCCCAGATGGGTTTGCGAACACCGGGGAGCTGTTTTTT. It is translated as CASSPDGFANTGELFF.